The 16 T cell receptor beta chains in this list originate from one sample, sequenced in a study of cytomegalovirus exposure and HLA in healthy donors. The primer mix had 60 Vbeta and 13 Jbeta primers. Sequencing used immunoSEQ multiplex PCR; TCRdb keeps in-frame clones, though not all of them. The sample includes fewer than 85,000 clones, around three quarters seen only once; the top ten take around 3.7%. The specimen was PBMCs. The receptors were sampled from a man in his forties in good health and CMV-seronegative.

The chain is built from TRBV7-9 and TRBJ1-2, with no clear D. The CDR3 is made up of 13 amino acids. The V end lost 2 bases, the J end lost 5 bases, and 9 bases lay between the germline ends. From germline, CDR1 is SEHNR and CDR2 FQNEAQ (reference sequence). The CDR3 DNA follows: TGTGCCAGCAGCTTAATCGAGCTATATGGCTACACCTTC. Protein: CASSLIELYGYTF.

The genes are TRBV7-3 and TRBJ2-2; TRBD2 matches at 13 bases. This CDR3 is 17 amino acids long. The germline V gene encodes CDR1 SGHTA and CDR2 FQGTGA. Trimming removed 4 bases from V and 2 bases from J; junction bases left unmatched: 4. The CDR3 DNA follows: TGTGCCAGCAGCTCAACTAGCGGGGGGGCCAACACCGGGGAGCTGTTTTTT. Its translation is CASSSTSGGANTGELFF.

This clone was recorded a few times. The chain employs TRBV5-1 and TRBJ2-7; possible D gene TRBD2, 6 bases. Trimming cost V 2 bases and J 0 bases, with 18 bases left between them. There are 17 residues in the CDR3. CDR1 and CDR2 from the germline V gene are SGHRS and YFSETQ. CDR3 sequence: CASSFHPRGKSSYEQYF. The CDR3 nucleotides read TGCGCCAGCAGCTTTCACCCTCGGGGGAAGAGCTCCTACGAGCAGTACTTC.

This CDR3 is CASSLDSSVYTGELFF. CDR3 nucleotide sequence: TGCGCCAGCAGCTTGGATTCCAGCGTATACACCGGGGAGCTGTTTTTT. The chain joins TRBV5-1 to TRBJ2-2; D is ambiguous. The CDR3 sequence is 16 residues long. The V end was cut by 0 bases, the J end by 3 bases, with 12 bases between. CDR1 and CDR2 (germline): SGHRS, YFSETQ.

This CDR3 reads CASSEGWTEIYEQYF. CDR3 DNA: TGTGCCAGCAGTGAAGGCTGGACAGAAATCTACGAGCAGTACTTC. This chain links TRBV6-1 with TRBJ2-7; TRBD1 might be the D (6 bases). CDR1 and CDR2 (germline): MNHNS, SASEGT. The CDR3 is 15 residues long. V shed 1 base and J shed 3 bases, with 13 bases lying between them.

This chain joins TRBV28 and TRBJ1-2; 7 bases match TRBD1. The CDR3 contains 13 residues. The V gene's germline CDR1 is MDHEN and CDR2 SYDVKM. Trimming took 6 bases from V and 2 from J; bases not matched to a gene: 3. CDR3 region: CASRMDRNYGYTF. The CDR3 DNA follows: TGTGCCAGCAGAATGGACAGGAACTATGGCTACACCTTC.

The chain has TRBV30 and TRBJ2-1; the D gene is possibly TRBD2 (5 bases). V was shortened by 4 bases and J by 5 bases, with 6 bases between the two germline ends. The CDR3 length is 11 residues. Germline V CDR1 and CDR2: GTSNPN, SVGIG (reference sequence). The CDR3 sequence is CAWNGNNEQFF. For the CDR3, the DNA is TGTGCCTGGAACGGGAACAATGAGCAGTTCTTC. The full variable domain, rest sourced from reference TRBV30 and TRBJ2-1, is SQTIHQWPATLVQPVGSPLSLECTVEGTSNPNLYWYRQAAGRGLQLLFYSVGIGQISSEVPQNLSASRPQDRQFILSSKKLLLSDSGFYLCAWNGNNEQFFGPGTRLTVL.

This rearrangement joins TRBV9 to TRBJ2-3, with 12 positions matching TRBD2. V dropped 2 bases and J dropped 2; count of bases not matched to a gene: 9. In germline, CDR1 is SGDLS, CDR2 YYNGEE. CDR3 length: 18 residues. The CDR3 protein is CASSVGLAGFPSTDTQYF. The CDR3 region has the DNA TGTGCCAGCAGCGTGGGACTAGCGGGTTTTCCCTCCACAGATACGCAGTATTTT.

CDR3 residues: CAWSAFPTGTNTEAFF. The CDR3 nucleotides read TGTGCCTGGAGTGCCTTCCCGACAGGGACGAACACTGAAGCTTTCTTT. The V call is TRBV30, the J call TRBJ1-1; 7 bases map to TRBD1. This CDR3 is 16 amino acids long. In germline, CDR1 is GTSNPN, CDR2 SVGIG (reference sequence). Trimming removed 1 base from V and 1 base from J; junction bases left unmatched: 9. The whole variable domain, filled in from reference TRBV30 and TRBJ1-1, reads SQTIHQWPATLVQPVGSPLSLECTVEGTSNPNLYWYRQAAGRGLQLLFYSVGIGQISSEVPQNLSASRPQDRQFILSSKKLLLSDSGFYLCAWSAFPTGTNTEAFFGQGTRLTVV.

V usage is TRBV7-8 and J usage is TRBJ1-1; TRBD1 is a possible D gene (6 bases). The ends were cut back, 5 bases at V and 1 base at J, with 8 bases in the middle. The V gene's germline CDR1 is SGHVS and CDR2 FQNEAQ. The CDR3 is 13 amino acids. CDR3 in amino acids: CASSPTGNTEAFF. The DNA for the CDR3 is TGTGCCAGCAGCCCGACAGGGAACACTGAAGCTTTCTTT.

The chain links TRBV6-5 to TRBJ2-5; TRBD1 aligns across 9 bases. Germline V gene sequence: CDR1 MNHEY, CDR2 SVGAGI. There are 15 residues in the CDR3. Unmatched junction bases numbered 7, after V lost 6 bases and J lost 2 bases. CDR3 protein: CASSYRGLLQETQYF. The CDR3 coding sequence is TGTGCCAGCAGCTACAGGGGGCTGCTTCAAGAGACCCAGTACTTC.

The V and J genes are TRBV4-3 and TRBJ1-2; the D gene is possibly TRBD1 (6 bases). Looked up from germline, CDR1 is LGHNA and CDR2 is YSLEER. V was shortened by 4 bases and J by 2 bases, with 11 bases between the two germline ends. This CDR3 comprises 14 residues. The CDR3 nucleotides read TGCGCCAGCAGCCCCGTGGGGGCAAACTATGGCTACACCTTC. Amino acid sequence: CASSPVGANYGYTF.

About this clone: The junction does not match germline at one end; this may be a read error. The rearrangement joins TRBV6-5 to TRBJ1-5; 8 bases align to TRBD1. The germline V gene encodes CDR1 MNHEY and CDR2 SVGAGI. This CDR3 contains 15 residues. DNA for the CDR3: TGTGCCAGCAGTTTCGACACAGGGGGGAATCAGTCCCAGCATTTT. It translates to CASSFDTGGNQSQHF.

In DNA, the CDR3 is TGCGCCAGCAGCTTGGGGAGCTCCTATAATTCACCCCTCCACTTT. Translation: CASSLGSSYNSPLHF. The chain joins TRBV5-1 to TRBJ1-6, with no clear D. The CDR3 length is 15 residues. Germline V gives CDR1 SGHRS, CDR2 YFSETQ. V shed 0 bases and J shed 0 bases, with 4 bases lying between them. Full variable domain (outside the CDR3, taken from reference TRBV5-1 and TRBJ1-6): KAGVTQTPRYLIKTRGQQVTLSCSPISGHRSVSWYQQTPGQGLQFLFEYFSETQRNKGNFPGRFSGRQFSNSRSEMNVSTLELGDSALYLCASSLGSSYNSPLHFGNGTRLTVT.

This clone was found a few times. The gene calls are TRBV6-1 and TRBJ2-2; a weak D match, TRBD2 (5 bases). Deletions cut 1 base from V and 3 bases from J, with 9 bases between. Germline values: CDR1 MNHNS, CDR2 SASEGT. CDR3 length equals 15 residues. CDR3 loop: CASSEGIGDTGELFF. The CDR3 DNA reads TGTGCCAGCAGTGAAGGGATCGGGGACACCGGGGAGCTGTTTTTT.

This clone was seen only once. The chain is built from TRBV18 and TRBJ2-5; D gene unclear. The DNA matches TRBJ2-7 better at its end, which makes the J call doubtful. Germline CDR1 reads KGHSH; CDR2 reads LQKENI. The CDR3 is made up of 15 amino acids. CDR3: CASSPPSSISYEQYF. The CDR3 nucleotides are TGTGCCAGCTCACCACCGTCATCTATCTCCTACGAGCAGTACTTC.